This is a list of T cell receptor beta chains from one sample in a study of T-cell reconstitution after alpha-beta-depleted transplantation in children. A single record per CDR3 protein comes from TCRdb applying MiXCR to the PCR reads. This table holds around 480,000 distinct CDR3 sequences, 30% to 35% found once. The sequences come from PBMCs from the stem cell graft donor, collected from the stem cell graft. All receptors come from a human donor who donated a stem cell graft to a child with aplastic anemia. Both conserved end residues are part of each CDR3. A D gene is named only where the DNA matches it firmly. Clone size appears in some rows only: once, few, many, or a class for an expanded clone.

>few|TRBJ1-2|-|TRBV2
CASSEAGQGNGYTF
TGTGCCAGCAGTGAAGCAGGCCAGGGGAATGGCTACACCTTC
>-|TRBJ1-2|TRBD1|TRBV7-8
CASSLGKGAYGYTF
TGTGCCAGCAGCTTAGGGAAGGGGGCGTATGGCTACACCTTC
>few|TRBJ2-1|TRBD1|TRBV19
CASSILTGGINEQFF
TGTGCCAGTAGTATTCTGACAGGGGGCATAAATGAGCAGTTCTTC
>once|TRBJ2-7|-|TRBV20-1
CSARDLTGGSYEQYF
TGCAGTGCTAGAGATCTGACAGGAGGCTCCTACGAGCAGTACTTC
>-|TRBJ1-3|-|TRBV10-3
CAISGGPGVGNTIYF
TGTGCCATCTCAGGTGGTCCGGGAGTGGGAAACACCATATATTTT
>-|TRBJ1-1|-|TRBV18
CASSLTTVRTEAFF
TGTGCCAGCTCACTTACGACTGTTCGCACTGAAGCTTTCTTT
>-|TRBJ2-5|TRBD1|TRBV29-1
CSVAGGLQETQYF
TGCAGCGTGGCAGGGGGTCTCCAAGAGACCCAGTACTTC
>few|TRBJ2-1|-|TRBV7-2
CASSLALVAEYNEQFF
TGTGCCAGCAGCTTAGCGTTAGTTGCGGAATACAATGAGCAGTTCTTC
>few|TRBJ1-1|-|TRBV7-2
CASSLVPQGAEAFF
TGTGCCAGCAGCTTAGTCCCACAGGGTGCGGAAGCTTTCTTT
>few|TRBJ2-5|TRBD2|TRBV6-5
CASSLIAGGETQYF
TGTGCCAGCAGTTTAATAGCGGGAGGAGAGACCCAGTACTTC
>few|TRBJ2-2|-|TRBV11-2
CASSLVSIGELFF
TGTGCCAGCAGCTTAGTGTCCATCGGGGAGCTGTTTTTT
>few|TRBJ1-1|-|TRBV6-6
CASSTDNRGGAFF
TGTGCCAGCAGTACCGATAATAGGGGAGGAGCTTTCTTT
>-|TRBJ2-5|-|TRBV21-1
CASSKKGETQYF
TGTGCCAGCAGCAAAAAGGGGGAGACCCAGTACTTC
>few|TRBJ2-1|-|TRBV4-3
CASSQDRTQGPHNEQFF
TGCGCCAGCAGCCAAGACCGAACCCAAGGGCCCCACAATGAGCAGTTCTTC
>-|TRBJ2-5|TRBD2|TRBV20-1
CSAHRLAGVQETQYF
TGCAGTGCGCACCGACTAGCGGGGGTACAAGAGACCCAGTACTTC
>-|TRBJ1-6|-|TRBV15
CATSRDRGSDSPLHF
TGTGCCACCAGCAGAGATCGGGGTTCGGATTCACCCCTCCACTTT
>-|TRBJ2-1|TRBD2|TRBV12-3/TRBV12-4
CASTRRGVSYNEQFF
TGTGCCAGCACCCGTCGGGGGGTTTCCTACAATGAGCAGTTCTTC
>-|TRBJ2-5|TRBD2|TRBV20-1
CSASPGVAGVQETQYF
TGCAGTGCTAGCCCTGGAGTAGCGGGAGTCCAAGAGACCCAGTACTTC
>-|TRBJ2-5|-|TRBV7-9
CASSLAKGGRGQETQYF
TGTGCCAGCAGCTTAGCGAAGGGGGGGCGAGGGCAAGAGACCCAGTACTTC
>-|TRBJ1-5|TRBD1|TRBV12-3/TRBV12-4
CASRRTGGNQPQHF
TGTGCCAGCAGACGGACAGGGGGTAATCAGCCCCAGCATTTT
>few|TRBJ2-7|-|TRBV7-9
CASSLDTTYEQYF
TGTGCCAGCAGCTTGGATACAACATACGAGCAGTACTTC
>few|TRBJ1-1|-|TRBV18
CASSPGGQPEAFF
TGTGCCAGCTCACCAGGGGGGCAACCTGAAGCTTTCTTT
>few|TRBJ1-1|-|TRBV20-1
CSASQAVNTEAFF
TGCAGTGCTAGTCAGGCCGTGAACACTGAAGCTTTCTTT
>-|TRBJ1-1|-|TRBV6-2/TRBV6-3
CASSYSVGRSATEAFF
TGTGCCAGCAGTTACTCGGTGGGGCGTTCGGCCACTGAAGCTTTCTTT
>-|TRBJ2-2|-|TRBV12-3/TRBV12-4
CASSFGTRGTGELFF
TGTGCCAGCAGTTTTGGAACCCGAGGGACCGGGGAGCTGTTTTTT
>-|TRBJ1-1|-|TRBV3-1
CASSADGTEAFF
TGTGCCAGCAGCGCGGATGGCACTGAAGCTTTCTTT
>-|TRBJ1-4|TRBD1|TRBV10-1
CASSEAGTGYEKLFF
TGCGCCAGCAGTGAGGCCGGGACAGGGTATGAAAAACTGTTTTTT
>-|TRBJ2-1|-|TRBV4-2
CASSQDTALISYNEQFF
TGTGCCAGCAGCCAAGATACGGCCCTTATCTCCTACAATGAGCAGTTCTTC
>-|TRBJ2-7|-|TRBV28
CASSPPQGGVHEQYF
TGTGCCAGCAGTCCCCCACAGGGAGGTGTCCACGAGCAGTACTTC
>-|TRBJ2-1|-|TRBV20-1
CSARTSDGYNERFF
TGCAGTGCTAGGACTTCCGATGGATACAATGAGCGGTTCTTC
>-|TRBJ1-1|-|TRBV12-3/TRBV12-4
CASSLLGPNTEAFF
TGTGCCAGCAGTTTGTTGGGCCCGAACACTGAAGCTTTCTTT
>few|TRBJ2-1|TRBD2|TRBV20-1
CSAVNSGGLGEQFF
TGCAGTGCGGTTAATAGCGGGGGCCTCGGTGAGCAGTTCTTC
>-|TRBJ1-1|-|TRBV4-3
CASSQWEDTEAFF
TGCGCCAGCAGCCAGTGGGAGGACACTGAAGCTTTCTTT
>-|TRBJ2-3|TRBD2|TRBV2
CASRSLAGGTDTQYF
TGTGCCAGCAGGAGCCTAGCGGGAGGTACAGATACGCAGTATTTT
>-|TRBJ2-3|-|TRBV7-2
CASRRGSAGTDTQYF
TGTGCCAGCAGGAGGGGCTCTGCCGGCACAGATACGCAGTATTTT
>few|TRBJ1-1|-|TRBV20-1
CSARDNSLNTEAFF
TGCAGTGCTAGAGATAACAGCTTGAACACTGAAGCTTTCTTT
>-|TRBJ1-5|-|TRBV5-1
CASSLAGPGGNQPQHF
TGCGCCAGCAGCTTGGCAGGGCCAGGGGGCAATCAGCCCCAGCATTTT
>few|TRBJ2-7|TRBD2|TRBV25-1
CASSEYKRGANEQYF
TGTGCCAGCAGTGAATATAAGCGGGGAGCGAACGAGCAGTACTTC
>-|TRBJ1-1|TRBD1|TRBV27
CASSFLGQGAFF
TGTGCCAGCAGTTTTTTGGGACAGGGAGCTTTCTTT
>-|TRBJ2-7|TRBD2|TRBV7-2
CASSFSGSGYEQYF
TGTGCCAGCAGCTTTAGCGGGAGTGGATACGAGCAGTACTTC
>-|TRBJ2-5|-|TRBV9
CASSPGPQQETQYF
TGTGCCAGCAGCCCGGGACCGCAACAAGAGACCCAGTACTTC
>-|TRBJ1-3|-|TRBV20-1
CSARRGDHPGNTIYF
TGCAGTGCTAGAAGGGGGGACCATCCTGGAAACACCATATATTTT
>-|TRBJ2-1|TRBD2|TRBV18
CGTSGNYNEQFF
TGTGGGACTAGCGGGAACTACAATGAGCAGTTCTTC
>few|TRBJ1-1|TRBD1|TRBV12-3/TRBV12-4
CASGGQPNTEAFF
TGTGCCAGCGGGGGACAGCCAAACACTGAAGCTTTCTTT
>few|TRBJ2-1|TRBD2|TRBV7-6
CASSSYTSGRAFSTEQFF
TGTGCCAGCAGCTCGTACACTAGCGGGAGGGCATTTAGTACTGAGCAGTTCTTC
>few|TRBJ2-7|-|TRBV29-1
CSVEGATYEQYF
TGCAGCGTTGAGGGTGCTACCTACGAGCAGTACTTC
>-|TRBJ1-2|-|TRBV24-1
CATSGPTRRYGYTF
TGTGCCACCAGTGGTCCGACCAGGCGATATGGCTACACCTTC
>few|TRBJ2-3|-|TRBV6-5
CASSYIGGTDTQYF
TGTGCCAGCAGTTACATTGGGGGCACAGATACGCAGTATTTT
>-|TRBJ1-5|-|TRBV6-2/TRBV6-3
CASSYEQPGIVGPQHF
TGTGCCAGCAGTTACGAACAACCAGGCATCGTGGGGCCCCAGCATTTT